This entry lists 14 T cell receptor beta chains sequenced from one sample in a study of shared clonotypes between healthy human individuals (dated by TCRdb to between 2020 and 2021). Receptor amplification or capture employed the immunoSEQ multiplex PCR assay. Not all clones reach the TCRdb copy of this immuneACCESS table, which keeps in-frame sequences only. Checked studies attribute under half of the gap to unresolved V genes and leave the rest unexplained. The sample contains about a million clones, roughly 80% of them found a single time. In total, the top ten clones hold about 0.89% of the sample. Sequenced material: memory CD4+ T cells from PBMCs. Interpreted using the paper, the cell subset or site label stands for: CD45RA-negative fraction. These receptors originate from a young man in good health. Some clones in this sample may be carry-over from other donors' samples.

This clone was observed a handful of times. J is TRBJ1-1 and V is TRBV2; D is unclear. The CDR3 has 12 residues. Germline CDR1 and CDR2: SNHLY and FYNNEI. V was shortened by 4 bases and J by 7 bases, with 10 bases between the two germline ends. In nucleotides, the CDR3 is TGTGCCAGCAGTGCGATGGCAGTTGAAGCTTTCTTT. Translation: CASSAMAVEAFF.

This clone was counted once. The chain is built from TRBV11-2 and TRBJ2-7; TRBD2 aligns across 7 bases. Germline loops: CDR1 SGHAT, CDR2 FQNNGV. The length of the CDR3 is 15 residues. Unmatched junction bases numbered 10, after V lost 2 bases and J lost 6 bases. Here the CDR3 reads CASSLRDYAVTEQYF. CDR3 sequence (DNA): TGTGCCAGCAGCTTACGGGACTACGCCGTTACCGAGCAGTACTTC.

The V call is TRBV6-5, the J call TRBJ2-7, with D maybe TRBD2 (7 bases). V was pared by 6 bases and J by 7 bases, with 22 bases between. The germline gives CDR1 MNHEY, CDR2 SVGAGI. The CDR3 runs 15 residues. Written as DNA, the CDR3 is TGTGCCAGCAGCACCGTGGGGGGGGCGCCCGGTGAGCAGTACTTC. This codes for CASSTVGGAPGEQYF.

The chain employs TRBV4-3 and TRBJ2-6; no firm D call. Trimming pared 1 base from V and 7 bases from J, leaving 5 bases between. The CDR3 consists of 13 residues. Germline CDR1 LGHNA, CDR2 YSLEER. DNA for the CDR3: TGCGCCAGCAGCCAAGTTGTTGCCAACGTCCTGACTTTC. It yields the protein CASSQVVANVLTF.

The gene calls are TRBV2 and TRBJ2-1; tentative D call: TRBD1 (6 bases). This CDR3 comprises 15 residues. The germline V gene encodes CDR1 SNHLY and CDR2 FYNNEI. V lost 5 bases and J lost 2, with 13 bases in between. CDR3 loop: CASSQQGFTYNEQFF. In DNA, the CDR3 is TGTGCCAGCAGTCAACAGGGTTTCACCTACAATGAGCAGTTCTTC.

This chain links TRBV5-6 with TRBJ2-2, with TRBD2 identical over 7 bases. From germline, CDR1 is SGHDT and CDR2 YYEEEE. V trimming: 2 bases; J trimming: 0 bases; junction bases outside the gene matches: 13. The CDR3 loop spans 19 amino acids. This chain's CDR3 is CASSFLFGGITSNTGELFF. The CDR3 nucleotides are TGTGCCAGCAGCTTCTTATTCGGGGGGATAACCTCGAACACCGGGGAGCTGTTTTTT. Full variable domain (remainder filled in from reference TRBV5-6 and TRBJ2-2): DAGVTQSPTHLIKTRGQQVTLRCSPKSGHDTVSWYQQALGQGPQFIFQYYEEEERQRGNFPDRFSGHQFPNYSSELNVNALLLGDSALYLCASSFLFGGITSNTGELFFGEGSRLTVL.

This rearrangement joins TRBV1 to TRBJ2-7; the table assigns TRBD2, which was not confirmed against the DNA. TRBV1 is marked as a pseudogene. The CDR3 is made up of 15 amino acids. CDR3 protein: CTSSQFSDYYYEQYF. For the CDR3, the DNA is TGCACCAGCAGCCAATTCTCGGACTATTACTACGAGCAGTACTTC.

This chain links TRBV18 with TRBJ2-1; 10 nucleotides align to TRBD2. CDR1 is KGHSH, CDR2 LQKENI, per germline. V lost 2 bases and J lost 6; bases outside the gene matches: 10. This CDR3 region has 17 residues. In DNA, the CDR3 is TGTGCCAGCTCACCAATCTTCGGGACTAGCGCGAGCAATGAGCAGTTCTTC. As protein: CASSPIFGTSASNEQFF.

J is TRBJ2-1 and V is TRBV28; TRBD2 aligns across 8 bases. CDR1 and CDR2 (germline): MDHEN, SYDVKM. There are 15 residues in the CDR3. The trim removed 5 bases at V and 2 bases at J, leaving 5 bases unmatched. The CDR3 region has the DNA TGTGCCAGCAGTCGAAGCGGGAGCGCCTACAATGAGCAGTTCTTC. Residues: CASSRSGSAYNEQFF. Supplemented by reference TRBV28 and TRBJ2-1, the full variable domain reads DVKVTQSSRYLVKRTGEKVFLECVQDMDHENMFWYRQDPGLGLRLIYFSYDVKMKEKGDIPEGYSVSREKKERFSLILESASTNQTSMYLCASSRSGSAYNEQFFGPGTRLTVL.

V is TRBV28 and J is TRBJ1-2; D perhaps matches TRBD1 (5 bases). The CDR3 consists of 13 residues. The germline V gene encodes CDR1 MDHEN and CDR2 SYDVKM. The ends were cut back, 3 bases at V and 4 bases at J, with 9 bases in the middle. The CDR3 here is CASSFAGPYGYTF. The CDR3 region has the DNA TGTGCCAGCAGTTTCGCAGGGCCCTATGGCTACACCTTC.

As regards this clone: The junction shows a germline mismatch at one end, possibly a read error. The rearrangement uses TRBV5-1 and TRBJ2-7; 13 bases align to TRBD2. The CDR3 covers 15 residues. Germline CDR1 is SGHRS and CDR2 is YFSETQ. The CDR3 DNA reads as TGCGCCAGCAGCTCAGGACTAGCGGGAGCCCGGGCCCTTGACTTC. Translated, it gives CASSSGLAGARALDF.

The chain uses TRBV4-1 and TRBJ2-4; 10 bases are a match to TRBD1. Germline V lookup: CDR1 MGHRA, CDR2 YSYEKL. V shed 1 base, J shed 6 bases, and the junction held 6 bases outside the gene matches. This CDR3 comprises 16 residues. As DNA, the CDR3 is TGCGCCAGCAGCCAAGGTCCGACAGGGGGCGGAAACATTCAGTACTTC. Its protein is CASSQGPTGGGNIQYF.

Concerning this clone: A read error may produce the germline difference seen at one junction end. The V call is TRBV14, the J call TRBJ2-7, with D perhaps matching TRBD1 or TRBD2 (5 bases each). This CDR3 spans 12 amino acids. Germline V gene sequence: CDR1 SGHDN, CDR2 FVKESK. Here the CDR3 DNA reads TGTGCCAGCAGCCAAGAAGGGACCCAGTTGCACTTC. Its protein product is CASSQEGTQLHF.

The genes are TRBV28 and TRBJ1-5; TRBD1 is a possible D gene (6 bases). V lost 4 bases and J 3 bases, leaving 16 bases between the germline ends. Germline CDR1 MDHEN, CDR2 SYDVKM. This CDR3 comprises 16 residues. CDR3 sequence reads: CASSSPGRGNNQPQHF. CDR3 sequence (DNA): TGTGCCAGCAGTTCCCCAGGAAGGGGGAACAATCAGCCCCAGCATTTT. Combining the CDR3 with reference TRBV28 and TRBJ1-5 gives the whole variable domain DVKVTQSSRYLVKRTGEKVFLECVQDMDHENMFWYRQDPGLGLRLIYFSYDVKMKEKGDIPEGYSVSREKKERFSLILESASTNQTSMYLCASSSPGRGNNQPQHFGDGTRLSIL.